Each of the 19 T cell receptor beta chains below was sequenced from the same sample in a study of T cells in Graves' hyperthyroidism and ophthalmopathy (dated by TCRdb to between 2018 and 2021). Libraries were made using multiplex PCR. This sample was sequenced with an Illumina HiSeq 2000. The TCR beta CDR3 regions were amplified from the RNA transcripts. For the first round of RT-PCR on the TCR CDR3, the HTBI primer set was used together with the Qiagen OneStep RT-PCR kit. The public reads were reprocessed in TCRdb via fastp at Q25 and MiXCR, keeping in-frame beta chains. A single entry per CDR3 protein holds the most common genes and DNA from its merged rows. This sample gives over 400,000 distinct CDR3 sequences in total; approximately 14% of them show up just once. Approximately 13% of the sample comes from the top ten. The specimen was blood. These receptors came from a man aged 18 to 35 with Graves' ophthalmopathy.

This clonotype was seen a few times. The chain uses TRBV7-9 and TRBJ2-3, with D unresolved. The V end lost 5 bases, the J end lost 2 bases, and 11 bases lay between the germline ends. This CDR3 comprises 14 residues. The germline V gene encodes CDR1 SEHNR and CDR2 FQNEAQ (reference sequence). CDR3 residues: CASSTTDHTDTQYF. Here the CDR3 DNA reads TGTGCCAGCAGCACCACAGACCACACAGATACGCAGTATTTT.

This clonotype was counted many times. This sequence joins TRBV16 and TRBJ1-1; maybe TRBD1 (5 bases). From germline, CDR1 is KGHSY and CDR2 FQNENV. The CDR3 is made up of 13 amino acids. Deletions cut 2 bases from V and 10 bases from J, with 14 bases between. The DNA for the CDR3 is TGTGCCAGCAGCCAAATGGGGCGCGGGGGAGCTTTCTTT. It codes for CASSQMGRGGAFF.

This clonotype was recorded many times. In nucleotides, the CDR3 is TGTGCCAGCTCACCGTCGACAGGGACGTGGGAGCAGTACTTC. Its protein is CASSPSTGTWEQYF. The chain links TRBV18 to TRBJ2-7, with 7 bases matching TRBD1. CDR1 and CDR2 from the germline V gene are KGHSH and LQKENI. The CDR3 runs 14 residues. The V segment lost 3 bases and the J segment 7 bases; nucleotides outside the gene matches: 9.

The V call is TRBV5-4, the J call TRBJ1-2; TRBD1 matches at 9 bases. The germline V gene encodes CDR1 SGHNT and CDR2 YYREEE (reference sequence). CDR3 size: 17 residues. V lost 0 bases and J lost 4; bases outside the gene matches: 10. This CDR3 is CASSLGATGGAIYGYTF. In DNA, the CDR3 is TGTGCCAGCAGCTTGGGGGCCACAGGGGGCGCGATCTATGGCTACACCTTC.

This clonotype is termed medium-sized (0.01 to 0.1%). This rearrangement joins TRBV2 to TRBJ1-1; D uncertain. The CDR3 is 13 residues long. Germline assignment: CDR1 SNHLY and CDR2 FYNNEI. Trimming removed 8 bases at V and 2 bases at J, with 12 bases between. DNA of the CDR3: TGTGCCAGCGATAGCGTCCAAAACACTGAAGCTTTCTTT. This gives the protein CASDSVQNTEAFF.

This clonotype was seen only a few times. J is TRBJ2-7 and V is TRBV12-3 or TRBV12-4; D gene ambiguous. Trimming removed 6 bases from V and 0 bases from J, with 9 bases in between. CDR3 size: 13 residues. In DNA, the CDR3 is TGTGCCAGCAGACCGGAATCCTCCTACGAGCAGTACTTC. Protein product: CASRPESSYEQYF.

This chain uses TRBV9 with TRBJ2-7; TRBD2 matches at 10 bases. J was trimmed by 2 bases and V by 2 bases; bases with no gene match: 13. The CDR3 length is 18 residues. Germline CDR1 and CDR2: SGDLS and YYNGEE. CDR3 nucleotides: TGTGCCAGCAGCGTTTCCGCTAGTTCTAGCGGGGGCCCCTACGAGCAGTACTTC. Translated: CASSVSASSSGGPYEQYF.

This clonotype occurred many times. This chain uses TRBV6-1 with TRBJ1-2, with a tentative D call TRBD1 (5 bases). V was clipped by 4 bases and J by 1 base, with 13 bases between them. Germline lookup yields CDR1 MNHNS and CDR2 SASEGT. The length of the CDR3 is 15 residues. The CDR3 is CASSARDANNYGYTF. In DNA, the CDR3 is TGTGCCAGCAGTGCCCGGGACGCCAATAACTATGGCTACACCTTC.

This clonotype occurred a few times. This chain links TRBV7-9 with TRBJ2-2; 10 nucleotides line up with TRBD1. V shed 6 bases and J 4 bases; nucleotides not matched to a gene: 2. The CDR3 consists of 14 residues. Germline CDR1 is SEHNR and CDR2 is FQNEAQ (reference sequence). CDR3 in amino acids: CASRRTGGTGELFF. The CDR3 coding sequence is TGTGCCAGCAGGAGGACAGGGGGCACCGGGGAGCTGTTTTTT.

The genes are TRBV19 and TRBJ1-5; TRBD1 aligns across 10 bases. Germline-derived CDR1 and CDR2 are LNHDA and SQIVND (reference sequence). The CDR3 spans 19 residues. V was pared by 0 bases and J by 6 bases, with 14 bases of the junction left unmatched. The CDR3 sequence is CASSIDSGTGEYWGQPQHF. CDR3 in DNA: TGTGCCAGTAGTATAGATTCCGGGACAGGGGAGTATTGGGGTCAGCCCCAGCATTTT.

This clonotype has more than one count but fewer than ten. The V and J genes are TRBV7-6 and TRBJ1-4, with 7 bases fitting TRBD1. V was pared by 3 bases and J by 0 bases, with 1 base of the junction left unmatched. The CDR3 is 15 amino acids. Per the germline V gene, CDR1 is SGHVS and CDR2 is FNYEAQ. The DNA for the CDR3 is TGTGCCAGCAGCTTTGGGACAGCAACTAATGAAAAACTGTTTTTT. Translation gives CASSFGTATNEKLFF.

This clonotype has a handful of counts. This chain joins TRBV4-1 and TRBJ1-2; D ambiguous. V dropped 8 bases and J dropped 6 bases, with 13 bases sitting between them. The CDR3 is made up of 12 amino acids. CDR1 is MGHRA and CDR2 is YSYEKL in the germline V gene. The CDR3 loop is CASFGDPNGYTF. The CDR3 DNA reads TGCGCCAGCTTCGGGGATCCGAATGGCTACACCTTC.

V and J are TRBV2 and TRBJ2-1, with D possibly being TRBD2 (6 bases). V shed 8 bases and J shed 7 bases, with 24 bases lying between them. Germline CDR1 SNHLY, CDR2 FYNNEI. The CDR3 contains 16 residues. As DNA, the CDR3 is TGTGCCAGCGGCACCACGGGGGTAGCGGCGGCAAATGAGCAGTTCTTC. Its translation is CASGTTGVAAANEQFF. Supplemented by reference TRBV2 and TRBJ2-1, the full variable domain reads EPEVTQTPSHQVTQMGQEVILRCVPISNHLYFYWYRQILGQKVEFLVSFYNNEISEKSEIFDDQFSVERPDGSNFTLKIRSTKLEDSAMYFCASGTTGVAAANEQFFGPGTRLTVL.

This clonotype was observed at least ten times. The rearrangement uses TRBV3-1 and TRBJ2-3, with TRBD2 matching 7 bases. Germline CDR1 LGHDT, CDR2 YNNKEL (reference sequence). The ends lost 5 bases at V and 2 bases at J; junction bases unmatched: 4. CDR3 length: 14 amino acids. The CDR3: CASSSRDYTDTQYF. In DNA form, the CDR3 reads TGTGCCAGCAGCTCCCGGGACTACACAGATACGCAGTATTTT.

DNA for the CDR3: TGCAGTGCTAGAGAGACGGACACTGAAGCTTTCTTT. It codes for CSARETDTEAFF. The V gene is TRBV20-1, the J gene TRBJ1-1; no firm D call. Germline V CDR1 and CDR2: DFQATT, SNEGSKA (reference sequence). The V end lost 0 bases, the J end lost 3 bases, and 5 bases lay between the germline ends. The CDR3 sequence is 12 residues long.

This clonotype has ten or more counts. This chain connects TRBV6-1 to TRBJ1-5, with no clear D. Trimming cost V 5 bases and J 3 bases, with 14 bases left between them. CDR1 MNHNS and CDR2 SASEGT come from the germline V gene. The CDR3 has 15 amino acids. The CDR3 region is CASSPTAGLNQPQHF. CDR3 in DNA: TGTGCCAGCAGTCCCACGGCAGGCCTCAATCAGCCCCAGCATTTT.

This clonotype was seen a handful of times. The chain employs TRBV7-2 and TRBJ1-6, with D uncertain. Germline V gene lookup returns CDR1 SGHTA and CDR2 FQGNSA. The germline V and J ends were trimmed by 5 bases and 0 bases, with 11 bases remaining between them. This CDR3 region has 16 residues. The CDR3 coding sequence is TGTGCCAGCAGCAATGTCCCCAACTCCTATAATTCACCCCTCCACTTT. Its translation: CASSNVPNSYNSPLHF.

This clonotype was counted ten times or more. V and J are TRBV14 and TRBJ1-1; D not resolved. Germline V lookup: CDR1 SGHDN, CDR2 FVKESK. The CDR3 runs to 12 residues. The ends were cut back, 1 base at V and 11 bases at J, with 11 bases in the middle. The CDR3 coding sequence is TGTGCCAGCAGCCAAGGTAGAGGCAGTGCTTTCTTT. Protein sequence: CASSQGRGSAFF.

CDR3 sequence: CASSPIEGRVWEQYF. Here the CDR3 DNA reads TGTGCCAGCAGTCCTATCGAAGGCAGGGTGTGGGAGCAGTACTTC. V and J are TRBV27 and TRBJ2-7; D perhaps matches TRBD1 (5 bases). Germline lookup yields CDR1 MNHEY and CDR2 SMNVEV (reference sequence). The length of the CDR3 is 15 residues. V was trimmed by 5 bases and J by 7 bases, leaving 21 bases between them.